Below, one T cell receptor (beta chain) is given with its context. Its antigen specificity is not known. Base qualities are not provided; no much larger clone lies one nucleotide away. The data derive from a study of cytomegalovirus exposure and HLA in healthy donors (dated by TCRdb to about 2017). Regarding the complete study: In an earlier analysis of several hundred of the donors, about 260 Gb of sequence data and 117 million unique TCR beta sequences from 150 million to 200 million T cells were reported. About 300 gigabases of sequencing data and approximately 85 million unique TCR sequences were included in an early release covering over 600 HLA-typed donors. Among the roughly 370 genotyped donors, 81% belonged to the genetic ancestry cluster associated with self-reported Caucasian donors. The study aimed to test whether signatures of past pathogen exposure could be identified by cataloging public T cell receptors. The study profiled the T cell repertoires of 666 subjects by immunosequencing and related them to cytomegalovirus serostatus. Along with the approximately 650-subject first cohort, a separate validation cohort of about 110 different subjects was used. To predict cytomegalovirus infection status, the study combined high-throughput TCR immunosequencing, statistical association of individual TCRs with disease status, and machine learning. In a later analysis, previously published TCR beta repertoires from roughly 710 donors were re-analyzed and high-resolution HLA genotyping was added so that TCR occurrence patterns could be studied. Rather than drawing on any new phenotypic data, the later analysis identified candidate immune exposures from TCR beta sequences and the way those sequences occurred across donors. In an earlier analysis of a few hundred of the donors, high-throughput TCR beta sequencing was used to judge whether each TCR beta V gene segment behaved as functional or pseudogenic. Alongside the repertoire data, information on donor age, sex, ethnicity and CMV serostatus was compiled. A later genetic analysis used genome-wide SNP genotypes for about 60% of the roughly 700 donors, treating that subset as a discovery cohort. Every repertoire in the discovery cohort had been generated on one and the same sequencing platform. HLA typing covered class I and class II loci at four-digit resolution. The number of typed donors differed by locus: about 620-640 for A, B, C, DRB1 and DQB1; 522 for DQA1; approximately 610 for DPA1; and around 450 for DPB1. Four to six DR-DQ haplotypes were handled as single units for association and clustering, since linkage in the cohort was strong. Among almost 400 genotyped donors of the cohort, an average of 235,054 unique TCR beta nucleotide sequences were sequenced per donor, roughly a sixth of them non-productive.

Study-level results and caveats: The classifier was reported to diagnose cytomegalovirus status with high specificity and sensitivity in both the original and validation cohorts. The authors suggested that the approach could potentially be generalized to other disease states and immunological phenotypes. In a later analysis, several top co-occurrence clusters were reported to appear linked to parvovirus B19, influenza, CMV and Epstein-Barr virus. In a later analysis, HLA-associated TCR beta chains were found to be more clonally expanded and to have lower generation probabilities than equally common non-associated chains. While some public TCRs were present in many individuals, most TCR sequences turned up only very rarely across donors. Broadly in line with IMGT annotations, most TCR beta V segments showed up in productive rearrangements about 87% or about 30% of the time in an earlier analysis of around 550 of the donors. A further reported finding was that TCR beta sequences accurately predicted the HLA-A and HLA-B alleles for most subjects in the first cohort. In vitro tests confirmed that three of the cytomegalovirus-associated TCR beta chains recognize cytomegalovirus antigens. Because counts were too low, about 15 rarely observed V segments, including chromosome 9 orphons, were left out of the earlier analysis of approximately 580 of the donors. Only TCR beta chains were sequenced in this cohort, and the absence of alpha or paired-chain data limited detectable features. Because HLA typing was missing for some donors at each locus, association tests included only the typed subset. Linkage disequilibrium might explain the correlated functional status among segregating V segments, but an unknown experimental factor could not be excluded. According to a later genetic analysis, donors in an Asian-associated ancestry cluster had fewer N-insertions in productive TCRs than the approximately 710-donor mean. The presence/absence analyses assumed that sequencing depth was roughly uniform across donors, and that assumption may not be true. In the study, around 160 TCR beta chains were listed as associated with cytomegalovirus. A group of highly shared sequence variants was considered likely to be a technical artifact of the sequencing pipeline. For the cohort, immune exposure information was limited to CMV serostatus. A later analysis found that most CMV-associated TCR beta chains appeared HLA-restricted, with HLA associations seemingly driven largely by CMV exposure. At a false discovery rate of 0.05, a later analysis linked fewer than 20,000 TCR beta sequences to specific HLA alleles. When HLA alleles, especially DR and DQ, strongly co-occurred, TCR associations were difficult to assign to individual alleles. In a later analysis, the rate of TCR association differed among HLA loci, with DRB1 alleles having the most associated TCRs and HLA-C alleles having the fewest. An association between a missense DCLRE1C variant and V-gene and J-gene trimming of TCR beta chains was found in a later genetic analysis and replicated in an independent cohort.

The cohort consisted of 670 or so healthy bone marrow donors. At the time of sampling, every cohort member was nominally healthy, though immune exposures that went unrecorded were likely present. The donor was CMV seronegative and belonged to the group of 380 or so seronegative cohort members. Every donor gave a peripheral blood sample, and the peripheral blood mononuclear cells from that sample were used for TCR beta sequencing. The Qiagen DNeasy Blood Extraction Kit was used to extract genomic DNA from the blood cell samples. Libraries came from the immunoSEQ multiplex PCR assay. A mixture of 60 forward primers for TCR Vbeta segments and 13 reverse primers for TCR Jbeta segments was used in the multiplex PCR. The CDR3 region of rearranged TCR beta genes was amplified from genomic DNA by a multiplex PCR assay. The Illumina HiSeq System was used to sequence the amplified TCR beta libraries as 87-base-pair reads. The authors processed their data as follows. In a later analysis, 77 million or so unique TCR beta chains were counted across the 500 to 700 repertoires, and approximately 11 million of these chains were shared by at least two donors. Raw reads were error-corrected and collapsed into unique sequences by a nearest-neighbor algorithm in which closely related sequences were merged to remove PCR and sequencing errors. Alignment of CDR3 sequences to IMGT reference sequences was used to assign V, D and J gene segments. For a sequence to be retained, a match of at least six nucleotides was required to both a V gene segment and a J gene segment. Rearrangements were called productive when the CDR3 lacked stop codons and stayed in frame with V and J; all others were non-productive. CDR3 was defined according to IMGT convention as the region running from the second conserved V-encoded cysteine to the conserved J-encoded phenylalanine. In an earlier analysis of 500 to 650 of the donors, sequences lacking an unambiguous match to a single V gene segment were excluded. An earlier analysis of over 450 of the donors classified V segments as functional when productive rearrangements were above 56.7% and as segregating when the standard deviation between donors was above 5%. A statistical classification framework was built for diagnosing cytomegalovirus status from the catalog of TCR beta chain sequences. In a later analysis, V and J genes were assigned by comparing TCR nucleotide sequences against IMGT/GENE-DB human TR gene sequences. Using the TCRdist pipeline, a later analysis assigned CDR3 sequences along with most-parsimonious VDJ recombination scenarios. In a later analysis, each TCR beta chain was defined by its CDR3 amino acid sequence together with its V-gene family, and reads lacking a unique V-gene family were excluded. To address suspected cross-contamination and a sequencing artifact, a later analysis removed several hundred highly shared, low-generation-probability nucleotide sequences. For each public chain, a later analysis derived a clonal expansion index from normalized ranks of inferred template counts within each repertoire. Generation probabilities in a later analysis came from a VDJ recombination model fitted to out-of-frame rearrangements, and those results were checked against IGoR. In a later analysis, hypergeometric tests were used to score TCR-TCR, TCR-HLA and TCR-CMV co-occurrence, with a repertoire-size bias correction applied to TCR pairs. To estimate false discovery rates, a later analysis permuted the HLA or CMV assignments 20 times. A later analysis grouped co-occurring TCRs with DBSCAN, adding TCRdist sequence similarity when clustering within HLA-allele-positive subsets. Repertoires with fewer than 30,000 or more than 120,000 public chains were left out of co-occurrence clustering, as were five repertoires with anomalous nucleotide sharing. As stored in TCRdb, this immuneACCESS dataset retains in-frame rearrangements with V and J assigned. A fraction of the clones does not appear; measured against another copy, unresolved V genes explain less than half of the discrepancy, and the remainder lacks a known reason. V and J calls plus clone size are reproduced from that table; the DNA served to infer D and trimming. The sample includes some 190,000 clones, with around four fifths observed a single time. The top ten constitute 1.5% to 2% of the sample.

Material: PBMCs. This receptor was taken from a woman in her thirties in good health and CMV-seronegative.

The DNA sequence reads TGTGCCAGCAGCTTCAGGTCAGGCGCAAGAAACTACACCTTC. Translated, this gives CASSFRSGARNYTF. This chain is built from TRBV7-2 and TRBJ1-2; the D gene assignment is ambiguous. The CDR3, from cysteine to phenylalanine, totals 14 residues. Kept here is only the CDR3 DNA, which spans 42 bases and is read in frame from base 1. CDR1 and CDR2 (SGHTA, FQGNSA) derive from the germline V gene. The V end loses 3 bases and the J end loses 10 bases, and a stretch of 18 bases separates them.